This entry concerns a single TCR beta chain. The specificity of this receptor is unknown. Per-base qualities were not stored, and no clone one base away is much larger. This entry belongs to a study of cytomegalovirus exposure and HLA in healthy donors (dated by TCRdb to 2015 to 2018). A note on the overall study: According to an earlier analysis of a few hundred of the donors, 200 million or so T cells yielded 95 million to 140 million unique TCR beta sequences and around 280 Gb of sequence data. An early release covering roughly 600 HLA-typed donors comprised about 300 gigabases of sequencing data and tens of millions of unique TCR sequences. Among the roughly 400 genotyped donors, 75% to 90% belonged to the genetic ancestry cluster associated with self-reported Caucasian donors. The study aimed to test whether cataloging public T cell receptors could reveal signatures of past pathogen exposure. Using immunosequencing, the study profiled T cell repertoires from about 650 subjects and related those repertoires to cytomegalovirus serostatus. Along with the approximately 650-subject first cohort, a separate validation cohort of more than 90 different subjects was used. High-throughput TCR immunosequencing, statistical association of individual TCRs with disease status, and machine learning were combined to predict cytomegalovirus infection status. A later analysis re-analyzed previously published TCR beta repertoires from 660 or so donors and added high-resolution HLA genotyping to study TCR occurrence patterns. Rather than using new phenotypic data, the later analysis identified candidate immune exposures from TCR beta sequences and from how often those sequences occurred across donors. To decide whether each TCR beta V gene segment behaved as functional or pseudogenic, an earlier analysis of some 600 of the donors relied on high-throughput TCR beta sequencing. Donor age, sex, ethnicity and CMV serostatus were compiled together with the repertoire data. In a later genetic analysis, genome-wide SNP genotypes for 398 of the 666 donors were used, and that subset was treated as a discovery cohort. Every repertoire in the discovery cohort had been generated on one and the same sequencing platform. HLA typing included class I and class II loci at four-digit resolution. Typing coverage differed by locus: A, B, C, DRB1 and DQB1 were typed in roughly 620-630 donors, DQA1 in 522, DPA1 in 606, and DPB1 in 450 to 480. Roughly 5 DR-DQ haplotypes were handled as single units for association and clustering, since linkage in the cohort was strong. Across about 380 genotyped donors of the cohort, an average of approximately 240,000 unique TCR beta nucleotide sequences per donor were sequenced, and 15% to 20% of those sequences were non-productive. The study at large found these results: A few of the identified cytomegalovirus-associated TCR beta chains were confirmed in vitro to be specific for cytomegalovirus antigens. The earlier analysis of nearly 600 of the donors excluded about 16 rarely observed V segments, including chromosome 9 orphons, because counts were too low. In an earlier analysis of about 540 of the donors, most TCR beta V segments were observed in productive rearrangements about 87% or about 30% of the time, broadly matching IMGT annotations. Because the 87-base-pair reads could not distinguish some IMGT-functional V segments, including TRBV6-2 and TRBV6-3, those segments were excluded. Sequencing depth was assumed to be roughly uniform across donors in the presence/absence analyses, though that assumption may not hold. A later genetic analysis associated a missense DCLRE1C variant with V-gene and J-gene trimming of TCR beta chains, and an independent cohort replicated the association. According to a later genetic analysis, donors in an Asian-associated ancestry cluster had fewer N-insertions in productive TCRs than the approximately 630-donor mean. A group of highly shared sequence variants was considered likely to be a technical artifact of the sequencing pipeline. CMV serostatus was the only immune exposure information available for the cohort. The authors suggested that the approach could potentially be extended to other disease states and immunological phenotypes. In a later analysis, HLA-associated TCR beta chains were found to be more clonally expanded and to have lower generation probabilities than equally common non-associated chains. Most TCR sequences were observed very rarely across donors, whereas some public TCRs were present in many individuals. According to a later analysis, parvovirus B19, influenza, CMV and Epstein-Barr virus appeared linked to several top co-occurrence clusters. Assigning TCR associations to individual alleles was difficult when HLA alleles, especially DR and DQ, strongly co-occurred. Because HLA typing was unavailable for some donors at each locus, only the typed subset was used in association tests. A later analysis found that TCR association rates varied across HLA loci, with DRB1 alleles showing the most associated TCRs and HLA-C alleles the fewest. In this cohort, only TCR beta chains were sequenced, and detectable features were limited by the absence of alpha or paired-chain data. A total of roughly 160 TCR beta chains were listed by the study as associated with cytomegalovirus. Most CMV-associated TCR beta chains appeared to be HLA-restricted in a later analysis, and the HLA associations seemed to be driven largely by CMV exposure. Cytomegalovirus status was reported to be diagnosed by the classifier with high specificity and sensitivity in both the original and validation cohorts. A further reported finding was that TCR beta sequences accurately predicted the HLA-A and HLA-B alleles for most subjects in the first cohort. At a false discovery rate of 0.05, a later analysis linked around 15,000 TCR beta sequences to specific HLA alleles. Correlated functional status among segregating V segments might be attributable to linkage disequilibrium, but an unknown experimental factor could not be ruled out.

Its CDR3 holds 16 amino acids, cysteine through phenylalanine. This entry keeps only the CDR3 DNA: 48 bases, framed from base 1. Based on the germline V gene, the CDR1 and CDR2 sequences are MNHEY and SVGAGI. The cohort was made up of 666 healthy bone marrow donors. At the time of sampling, every cohort member was nominally healthy, though immune exposures that went unrecorded were likely present. The donor was CMV seronegative and was included in the group of hundreds of seronegative cohort members. A peripheral blood sample was provided by each donor, and peripheral blood mononuclear cells were used for TCR beta sequencing. The Qiagen DNeasy Blood Extraction Kit was used to extract genomic DNA from the blood cell samples. Library generation was performed with the immunoSEQ multiplex PCR assay. For the multiplex PCR, a mixture combining 60 forward primers for TCR Vbeta segments and 13 reverse primers for TCR Jbeta segments was used. A multiplex PCR assay on genomic DNA amplified the CDR3 region of rearranged TCR beta genes. The amplified TCR beta libraries were sequenced on the Illumina HiSeq System as 87-base-pair reads. Regarding the original processing steps: Across the 600 to 700 repertoires, a later analysis counted 80 million or so unique TCR beta chains, 9 million to 14 million of which were shared by at least two donors. Raw reads were error-corrected and collapsed into unique sequences by a nearest-neighbor algorithm in which closely related sequences were merged to remove PCR and sequencing errors. To assign V, D and J gene segments, CDR3 sequences were aligned to IMGT reference sequences. Each retained sequence needed at least a six-nucleotide match to both a V gene segment and a J gene segment. Rearrangements were called productive when the CDR3 lacked stop codons and stayed in frame with V and J; all others were non-productive. Following IMGT convention, CDR3 was defined as the stretch from the second conserved V-encoded cysteine up to the conserved J-encoded phenylalanine. The earlier analysis of 500 to 600 of the donors excluded sequences that lacked an unambiguous match to a single V gene segment. In an earlier analysis of roughly 600 of the donors, a V segment was called functional when productive rearrangements were above 56.7%, and segregating when the standard deviation between donors exceeded 5%. A statistical classification framework was built for diagnosing cytomegalovirus status from the catalog of TCR beta chain sequences. V and J gene assignment, in a later analysis, came from comparing TCR nucleotide sequences with IMGT/GENE-DB human TR gene sequences. The TCRdist pipeline was used in a later analysis to assign CDR3 sequences and most-parsimonious VDJ recombination scenarios. A later analysis defined each TCR beta chain by its CDR3 amino acid sequence plus V-gene family, and excluded reads lacking a unique V-gene family. A later analysis removed 592 highly shared, low-generation-probability nucleotide sequences to deal with suspected cross-contamination and a sequencing artifact. For each public chain, a later analysis derived a clonal expansion index from normalized ranks of inferred template counts within each repertoire. A later analysis computed generation probabilities with a VDJ recombination model fitted to out-of-frame rearrangements, and checked the results against IGoR. Hypergeometric tests were used in a later analysis to score TCR-TCR, TCR-HLA and TCR-CMV co-occurrence, with a repertoire-size bias correction applied to the TCR pairs. To estimate false discovery rates, a later analysis permuted the HLA or CMV assignments 20 times. In a later analysis, co-occurring TCRs were grouped with DBSCAN, and TCRdist sequence similarity was added when clustering was performed within HLA-allele-positive subsets. Repertoires with fewer than 30,000 or more than 120,000 public chains, plus five repertoires with anomalous nucleotide sharing, were excluded from co-occurrence clustering. Entries here come from immuneACCESS through TCRdb and include only in-frame sequences with V and J called. Some clones fail to appear in such tables; in the studies checked, an unresolved V gene covers under half of the shortfall, and the cause of the remainder is unknown. The V and J calls and the clone size are those of that table, but D and trimming were determined from the DNA. The sample includes roughly 200,000 clones, with over 65% observed a single time. 0.63% of the sample comes from the top ten.

This TCR was recovered from a man aged 18 to 30 in good health and CMV-seronegative. The sample taken for sequencing was PBMCs. The chain employs TRBV6-5 and TRBJ2-5, with 8 bases in between that match TRBD1. The J call is uncertain, as TRBJ2-7 better fits the DNA end. CDR3 sequence: CASSYSKTGDSYEQYF. The nucleotide sequence reads as follows: TGTGCCAGCAGTTACTCAAAGACAGGGGATTCCTACGAGCAGTACTTC.